This T cell receptor (beta chain) was recorded in a study of blood T cell repertoires in COVID-19. Study as a whole: Researchers got acute and convalescent COVID-19 samples from the United States, Italy and Spain. From T cells, B-cell-depleted T cells, or PBMCs came the material, which was cDNA or gDNA.

V trimming: 4 bases; J trimming: 0 bases; junction bases outside the gene matches: 7. This CDR3 has 17 amino acids. Germline V gene lookup returns CDR1 LNHDA and CDR2 SQIVND (reference sequence). Per the original data handling: From reference gene primer amplification, estimates of nucleated cell counts were derived. Data came from immunoSEQ multiplex PCR; TCRdb stores just in-frame clones and leaves some out. V and J calls and clone size follow that table, whereas D and trimming were derived from the DNA. This sample has under 250,000 clones, with less than 85% found just once. Sequenced sample: peripheral blood. The sequence came from a woman in her sixties or seventies with acute or convalescent COVID-19. The V gene is TRBV19, the J gene TRBJ1-5; 9 nucleotides match TRBD1. Written as DNA, the CDR3 is TGTGCCAGTAGTAGGGGGAGGACAGGGGCTAGCAATCAGCCCCAGCATTTT. Its translation: CASSRGRTGASNQPQHF.